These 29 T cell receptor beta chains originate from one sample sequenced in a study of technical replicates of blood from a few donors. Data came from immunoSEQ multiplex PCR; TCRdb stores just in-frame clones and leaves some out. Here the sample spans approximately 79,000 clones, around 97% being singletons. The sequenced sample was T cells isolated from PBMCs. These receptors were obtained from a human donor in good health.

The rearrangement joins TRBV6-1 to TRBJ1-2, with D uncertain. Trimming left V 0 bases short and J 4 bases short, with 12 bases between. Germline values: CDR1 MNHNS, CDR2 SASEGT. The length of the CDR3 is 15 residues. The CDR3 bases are TGTGCCAGCAGTGAAGCGAGCAGGCTATCCTATGGCTACACCTTC. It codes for CASSEASRLSYGYTF.

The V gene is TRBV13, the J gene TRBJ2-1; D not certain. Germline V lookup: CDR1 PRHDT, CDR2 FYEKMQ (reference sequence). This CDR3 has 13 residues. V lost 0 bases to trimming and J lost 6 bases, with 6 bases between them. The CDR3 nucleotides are TGTGCCAGCAGCTTAGGCCCGGGCAATGAGCAGTTCTTC. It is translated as CASSLGPGNEQFF.

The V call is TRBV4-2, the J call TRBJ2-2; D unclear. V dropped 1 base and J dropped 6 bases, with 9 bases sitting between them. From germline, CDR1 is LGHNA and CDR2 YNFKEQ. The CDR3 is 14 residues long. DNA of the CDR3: TGTGCCAGCAGCCAAGGAGCAACCCCCGGGGAGCTGTTTTTT. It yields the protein CASSQGATPGELFF.

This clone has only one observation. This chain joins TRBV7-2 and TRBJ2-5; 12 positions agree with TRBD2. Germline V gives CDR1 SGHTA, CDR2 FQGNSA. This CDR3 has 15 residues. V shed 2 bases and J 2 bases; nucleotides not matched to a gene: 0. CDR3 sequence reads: CASSLLAGGQETQYF. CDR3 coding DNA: TGTGCCAGCAGCTTACTAGCGGGGGGGCAAGAGACCCAGTACTTC.

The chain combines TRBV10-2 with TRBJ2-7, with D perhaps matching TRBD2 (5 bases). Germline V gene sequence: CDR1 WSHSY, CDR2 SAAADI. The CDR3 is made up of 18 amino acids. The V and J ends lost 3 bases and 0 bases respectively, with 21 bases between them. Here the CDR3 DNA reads TGCGCCAGCAGTGATTTGTTCGGACTGACCCCCCACTCCTACGAGCAGTACTTC. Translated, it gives CASSDLFGLTPHSYEQYF.

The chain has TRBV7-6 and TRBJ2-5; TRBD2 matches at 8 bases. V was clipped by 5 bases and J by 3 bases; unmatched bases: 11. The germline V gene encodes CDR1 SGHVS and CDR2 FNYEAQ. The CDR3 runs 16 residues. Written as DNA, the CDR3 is TGTGCCAGCAGCCGAACCGGGACTAGGGGGGAAGAGACCCAGTACTTC. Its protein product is CASSRTGTRGEETQYF.

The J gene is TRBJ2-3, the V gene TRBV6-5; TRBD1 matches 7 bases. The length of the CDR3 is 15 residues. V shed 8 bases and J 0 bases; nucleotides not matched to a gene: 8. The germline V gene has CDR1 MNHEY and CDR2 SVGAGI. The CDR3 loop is CASRRGIASTDTQYF. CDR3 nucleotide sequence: TGTGCCAGCCGCAGGGGGATAGCTAGCACAGATACGCAGTATTTT.

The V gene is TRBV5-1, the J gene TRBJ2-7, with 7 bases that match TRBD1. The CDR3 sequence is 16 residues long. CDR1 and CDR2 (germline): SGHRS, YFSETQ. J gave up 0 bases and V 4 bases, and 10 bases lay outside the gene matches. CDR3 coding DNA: TGCGCCAGCAGCGCGCCGTCCGGGACAGCCTCCTACGAGCAGTACTTC. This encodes CASSAPSGTASYEQYF. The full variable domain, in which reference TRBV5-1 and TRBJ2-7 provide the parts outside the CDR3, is KAGVTQTPRYLIKTRGQQVTLSCSPISGHRSVSWYQQTPGQGLQFLFEYFSETQRNKGNFPGRFSGRQFSNSRSEMNVSTLELGDSALYLCASSAPSGTASYEQYFGPGTRLTVT.

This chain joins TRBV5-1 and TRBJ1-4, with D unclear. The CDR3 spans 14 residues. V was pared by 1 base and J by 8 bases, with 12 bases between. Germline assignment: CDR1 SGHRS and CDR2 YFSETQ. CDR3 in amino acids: CASSLRTGGEKLFF. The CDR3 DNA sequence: TGCGCCAGCAGCTTGAGGACGGGAGGGGAAAAACTGTTTTTT. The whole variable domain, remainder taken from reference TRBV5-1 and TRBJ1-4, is KAGVTQTPRYLIKTRGQQVTLSCSPISGHRSVSWYQQTPGQGLQFLFEYFSETQRNKGNFPGRFSGRQFSNSRSEMNVSTLELGDSALYLCASSLRTGGEKLFFGSGTQLSVL.

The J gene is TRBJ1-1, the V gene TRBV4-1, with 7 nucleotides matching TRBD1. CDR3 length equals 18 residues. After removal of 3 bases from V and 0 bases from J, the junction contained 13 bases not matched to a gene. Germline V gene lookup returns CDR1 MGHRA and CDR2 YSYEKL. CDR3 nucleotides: TGCGCCAGCAGCCACACCCCCGGGACAGCCCAGATGAACACTGAAGCTTTCTTT. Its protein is CASSHTPGTAQMNTEAFF.

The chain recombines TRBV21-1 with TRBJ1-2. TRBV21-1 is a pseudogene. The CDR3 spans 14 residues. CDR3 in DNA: TGTGCCAGCAGCACCCCGGGGAAGGGCTATGGCTACACCTTC. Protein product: CASSTPGKGYGYTF.

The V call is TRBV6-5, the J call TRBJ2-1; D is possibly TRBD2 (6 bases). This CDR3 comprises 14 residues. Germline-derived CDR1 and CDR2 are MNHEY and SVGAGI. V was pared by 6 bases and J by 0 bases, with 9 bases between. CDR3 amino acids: CASSPRGSYNEQFF. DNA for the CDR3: TGTGCCAGCAGCCCGCGGGGCTCCTACAATGAGCAGTTCTTC.

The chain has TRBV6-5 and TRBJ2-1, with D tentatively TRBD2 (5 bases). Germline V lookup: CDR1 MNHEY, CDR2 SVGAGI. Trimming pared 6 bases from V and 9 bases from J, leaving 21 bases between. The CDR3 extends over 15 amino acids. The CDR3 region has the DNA TGTGCCAGCAGAGGAAGGCGGACTGGTCGCAGTGAGCAGTTCTTC. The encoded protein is CASRGRRTGRSEQFF.

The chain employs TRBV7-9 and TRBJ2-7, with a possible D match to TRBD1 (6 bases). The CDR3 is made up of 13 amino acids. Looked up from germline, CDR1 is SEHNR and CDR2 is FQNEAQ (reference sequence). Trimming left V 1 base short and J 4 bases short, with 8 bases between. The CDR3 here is CASSLGRGYEQYF. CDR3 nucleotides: TGTGCCAGCAGCTTAGGCAGGGGTTACGAGCAGTACTTC.

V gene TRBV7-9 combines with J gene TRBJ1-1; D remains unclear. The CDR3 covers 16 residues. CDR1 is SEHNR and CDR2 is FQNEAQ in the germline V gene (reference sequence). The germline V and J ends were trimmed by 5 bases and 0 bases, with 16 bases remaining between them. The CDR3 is CASSPVNSGMNTEAFF. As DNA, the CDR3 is TGTGCCAGCAGCCCGGTCAACAGCGGCATGAACACTGAAGCTTTCTTT.

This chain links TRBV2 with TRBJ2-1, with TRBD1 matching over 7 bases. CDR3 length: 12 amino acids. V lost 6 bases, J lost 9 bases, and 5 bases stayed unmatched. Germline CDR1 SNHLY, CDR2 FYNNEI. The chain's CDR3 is CASSVTGVEQFF. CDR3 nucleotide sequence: TGTGCCAGCAGCGTTACAGGGGTTGAGCAGTTCTTC.

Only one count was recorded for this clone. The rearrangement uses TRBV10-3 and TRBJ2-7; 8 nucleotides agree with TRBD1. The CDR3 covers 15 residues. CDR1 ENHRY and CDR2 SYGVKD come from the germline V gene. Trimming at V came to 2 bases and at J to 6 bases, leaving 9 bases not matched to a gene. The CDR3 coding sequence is TGTGCCATCAGTGAGGCGCAGACAGGGGTAGGCGAGCAGTACTTC. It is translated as CAISEAQTGVGEQYF.

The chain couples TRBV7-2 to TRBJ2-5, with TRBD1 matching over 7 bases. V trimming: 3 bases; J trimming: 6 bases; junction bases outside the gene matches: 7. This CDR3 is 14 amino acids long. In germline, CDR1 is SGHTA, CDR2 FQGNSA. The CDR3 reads CASSLTGHAKTQYF. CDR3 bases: TGTGCCAGCAGCTTGACAGGGCACGCGAAGACCCAGTACTTC.

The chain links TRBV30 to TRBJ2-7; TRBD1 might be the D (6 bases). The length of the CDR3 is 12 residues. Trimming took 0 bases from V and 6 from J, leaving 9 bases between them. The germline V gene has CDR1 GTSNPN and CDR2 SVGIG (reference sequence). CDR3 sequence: CAWSVVGGEQYF. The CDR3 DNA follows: TGTGCCTGGAGTGTCGTAGGGGGCGAGCAGTACTTC.

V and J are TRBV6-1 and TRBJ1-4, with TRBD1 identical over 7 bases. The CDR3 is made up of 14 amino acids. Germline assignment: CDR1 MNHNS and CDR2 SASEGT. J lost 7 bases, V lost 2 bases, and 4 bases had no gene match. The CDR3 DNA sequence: TGTGCCAGCAGTGAATACGACAGGGCTGAAAAACTGTTTTTT. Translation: CASSEYDRAEKLFF.

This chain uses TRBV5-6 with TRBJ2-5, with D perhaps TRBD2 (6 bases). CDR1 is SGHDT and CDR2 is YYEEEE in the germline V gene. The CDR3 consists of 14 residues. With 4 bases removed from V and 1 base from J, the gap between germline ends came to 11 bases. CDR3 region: CASSDPGLQETQYF. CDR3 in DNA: TGTGCCAGCAGCGATCCGGGACTCCAAGAGACCCAGTACTTC.

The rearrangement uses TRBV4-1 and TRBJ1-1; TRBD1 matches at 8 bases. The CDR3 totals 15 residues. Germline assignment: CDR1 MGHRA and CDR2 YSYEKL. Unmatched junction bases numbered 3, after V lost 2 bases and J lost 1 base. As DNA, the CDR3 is TGCGCCAGCAGCCAACTACAGGGGGGGAACACTGAAGCTTTCTTT. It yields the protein CASSQLQGGNTEAFF.

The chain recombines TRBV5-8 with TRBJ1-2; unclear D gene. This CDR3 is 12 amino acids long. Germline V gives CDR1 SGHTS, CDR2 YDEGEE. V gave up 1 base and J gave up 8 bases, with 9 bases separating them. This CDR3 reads CASSLLGYGYTF. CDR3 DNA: TGTGCCAGCAGCTTGTTGGGCTACGGCTACACCTTC.

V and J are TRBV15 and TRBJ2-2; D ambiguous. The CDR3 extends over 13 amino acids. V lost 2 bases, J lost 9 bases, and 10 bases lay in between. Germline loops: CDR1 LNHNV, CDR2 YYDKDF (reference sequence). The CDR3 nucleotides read TGTGCCACCAGCAGAAGTGGCCACCGGGAGCTGTTTTTT. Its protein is CATSRSGHRELFF.

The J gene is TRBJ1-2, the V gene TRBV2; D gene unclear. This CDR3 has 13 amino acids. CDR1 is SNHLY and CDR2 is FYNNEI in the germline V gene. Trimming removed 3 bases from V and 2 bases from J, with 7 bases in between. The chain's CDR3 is CASSDDTNYGYTF. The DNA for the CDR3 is TGTGCCAGCAGTGATGACACCAACTATGGCTACACCTTC.

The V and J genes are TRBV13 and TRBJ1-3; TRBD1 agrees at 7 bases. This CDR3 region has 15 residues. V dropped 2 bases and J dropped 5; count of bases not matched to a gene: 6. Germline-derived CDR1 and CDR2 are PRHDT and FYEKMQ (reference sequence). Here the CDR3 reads CASSLYPGGRNTIYF. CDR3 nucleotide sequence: TGTGCCAGCAGCTTATACCCAGGGGGTAGAAACACCATATATTTT.

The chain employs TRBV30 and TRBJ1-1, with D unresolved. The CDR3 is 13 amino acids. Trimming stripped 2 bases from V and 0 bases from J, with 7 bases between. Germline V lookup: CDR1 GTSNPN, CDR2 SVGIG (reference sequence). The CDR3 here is CAWSLEMNTEAFF. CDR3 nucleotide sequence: TGTGCCTGGAGTTTGGAGATGAACACTGAAGCTTTCTTT.

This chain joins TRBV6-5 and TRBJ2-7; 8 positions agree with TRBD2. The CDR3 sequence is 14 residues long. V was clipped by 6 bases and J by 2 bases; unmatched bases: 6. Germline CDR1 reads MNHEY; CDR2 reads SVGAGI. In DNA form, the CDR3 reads TGTGCCAGCAGCCTGGGACTAGGCCCCTACGAGCAGTACTTC. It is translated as CASSLGLGPYEQYF.

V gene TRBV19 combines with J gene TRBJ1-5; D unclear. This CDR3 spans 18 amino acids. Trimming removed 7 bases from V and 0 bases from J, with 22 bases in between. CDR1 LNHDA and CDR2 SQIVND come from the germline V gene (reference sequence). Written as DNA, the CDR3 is TGTGCCAGTATTCACTCCTACATCGACCGGGATAGCAATCAGCCCCAGCATTTT. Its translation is CASIHSYIDRDSNQPQHF.